The 18 T cell receptor beta chains below come from one sample, sequenced in a study of cytomegalovirus exposure and HLA in healthy donors. Method: immunoSEQ multiplex PCR; TCRdb's copy keeps in-frame clones and lacks some. The table has over 150,000 clones, 95% to 97% seen once. Sequenced input: PBMCs. These receptors all stem from a woman younger than 35 in good health and CMV-seronegative.

This chain joins TRBV29-1 and TRBJ2-5; no clear D gene. V was cut by 0 bases and J by 5 bases, with 13 bases left in between. Germline values: CDR1 SQVTM, CDR2 ANQGSEA. This CDR3 contains 14 residues. The CDR3 nucleotides are TGCAGCGTTGAAGATTATCCTAGAAGCGAGACCCAGTACTTC. Its translation is CSVEDYPRSETQYF.

This chain's CDR3 is CASSPRGGRNYGYTF. In DNA, the CDR3 is TGCGCCAGCAGCCCCCGGGGAGGGCGAAACTATGGCTACACCTTC. The V call is TRBV5-1, the J call TRBJ1-2, with D hard to call. The germline V gene has CDR1 SGHRS and CDR2 YFSETQ. This CDR3 spans 15 amino acids. Between the trimmed V and J ends, which lost 4 bases and 2 bases, there was a span of 15 bases.

The chain is built from TRBV6-1 and TRBJ1-1; TRBD1 might be the D (5 bases). With 6 bases removed from V and 1 base from J, the gap between germline ends came to 9 bases. CDR1 is MNHNS and CDR2 is SASEGT in the germline V gene. This CDR3 is built from 13 residues. The CDR3 spells CASRPGQNTEAFF. CDR3 bases: TGTGCCAGCAGGCCCGGACAGAACACTGAAGCTTTCTTT.

V gene TRBV5-1 combines with J gene TRBJ2-1, with TRBD2 matching 9 bases. Per germline, CDR1 SGHRS and CDR2 YFSETQ. Trimming at V came to 4 bases and at J to 4 bases, leaving 6 bases not matched to a gene. The CDR3 extends over 15 amino acids. The CDR3 region has the DNA TGCGCCAGCAGCAGCGGGACTAGCATTTACAATGAGCAGTTCTTC. This sequence encodes CASSSGTSIYNEQFF. The full variable domain, with the rest looked up from reference TRBV5-1 and TRBJ2-1, is KAGVTQTPRYLIKTRGQQVTLSCSPISGHRSVSWYQQTPGQGLQFLFEYFSETQRNKGNFPGRFSGRQFSNSRSEMNVSTLELGDSALYLCASSSGTSIYNEQFFGPGTRLTVL.

V gene TRBV9 combines with J gene TRBJ1-1, with a tentative D call TRBD1 (6 bases). The CDR3 is 13 residues long. V was pared by 3 bases and J by 3 bases, with 9 bases between. Germline V lookup: CDR1 SGDLS, CDR2 YYNGEE. The CDR3 spells CASSGDTYTEAFF. CDR3 nucleotides: TGTGCCAGCAGCGGGGACACCTACACTGAAGCTTTCTTT.

The CDR3 loop reads CASSPQLGGGTEAFF. DNA of the CDR3: TGTGCCAGCAGCCCCCAGCTTGGGGGGGGCACTGAAGCTTTCTTT. The chain uses TRBV14 and TRBJ1-1, with D perhaps matching TRBD1 (5 bases). The V end was cut by 4 bases, the J end by 4 bases, with 16 bases between. CDR1 SGHDN and CDR2 FVKESK come from the germline V gene. There are 15 residues in the CDR3.

The rearrangement uses TRBV11-3 and TRBJ2-1; 9 bases match TRBD1. J gave up 4 bases and V 2 bases, and 3 bases lay outside the gene matches. Germline CDR1 is SGHNT and CDR2 is YENEEA. CDR3 size: 15 residues. This CDR3 reads CASSLSDRGYNEQFF. The CDR3 coding sequence is TGTGCCAGCAGCTTATCGGACAGGGGTTACAATGAGCAGTTCTTC. The full variable domain, its missing parts supplied by reference TRBV11-3 and TRBJ2-1, is EAGVVQSPRYKIIEKKQPVAFWCNPISGHNTLYWYLQNLGQGPELLIRYENEEAVDDSQLPKDRFSAERLKGVDSTLKIQPAELGDSAVYLCASSLSDRGYNEQFFGPGTRLTVL.

V gene TRBV6-1 combines with J gene TRBJ2-2, with TRBD2 identical over 9 bases. V trimming: 3 bases; J trimming: 6 bases; junction bases outside the gene matches: 5. Germline lookup yields CDR1 MNHNS and CDR2 SASEGT. This CDR3 is 15 amino acids long. DNA for the CDR3: TGTGCCAGCAGTGAGCGCGGGGGGGGCGCCGGGGAGCTGTTTTTT. Protein: CASSERGGGAGELFF.

This chain connects TRBV5-6 to TRBJ1-5; the match to TRBD1 covers 7 bases. The CDR3 spans 15 residues. Trimming took 3 bases from V and 6 from J; bases not matched to a gene: 9. The germline gives CDR1 SGHDT, CDR2 YYEEEE. Here the CDR3 reads CASSSRGLRGQPQHF. CDR3 nucleotides: TGTGCCAGCAGCTCAAGGGGGCTCCGGGGTCAGCCCCAGCATTTT.

The chain is built from TRBV7-2 and TRBJ1-1, with D possibly TRBD1 on 6 matching bases. Trimming shortened V by 3 bases and J by 0 bases, and 11 bases separated the two germline ends. Germline V CDR1 and CDR2: SGHTA, FQGNSA. This CDR3 spans 15 amino acids. The CDR3 sequence: CASSFLGGLNTEAFF. In DNA, the CDR3 is TGTGCCAGCAGCTTTCTAGGGGGATTGAACACTGAAGCTTTCTTT.

This sequence joins TRBV6-1 and TRBJ2-7; no clear D. The V end was cut by 6 bases, the J end by 3 bases, with 6 bases between. The CDR3 is 11 amino acids. Germline V gene lookup returns CDR1 MNHNS and CDR2 SASEGT. The DNA of the CDR3 is TGTGCCAGCAGCCCCTACTACGAGCAGTACTTC. It yields the protein CASSPYYEQYF.

As for this clone: This specimen includes other DNA sequences encoding the same CDR3. J is TRBJ1-5 and V is TRBV29-1; 8 positions agree with TRBD1. Germline V gene data show CDR1 as SQVTM and CDR2 as ANQGSEA. V gave up 7 bases and J gave up 4 bases; unmatched junction bases: 6. This CDR3 is 13 amino acids long. The CDR3 spells CSAGTGRNQPQHF. The CDR3 DNA sequence: TGCAGCGCCGGGACAGGCCGAAATCAGCCCCAGCATTTT.

Only one count was recorded for this clone. The chain uses TRBV18 and TRBJ2-7; TRBD1 matches at 10 bases. CDR1 is KGHSH and CDR2 is LQKENI in the germline V gene. Unmatched junction bases numbered 4, after V lost 4 bases and J lost 1 base. The CDR3 is 15 amino acids. The CDR3 bases are TGTGCCAGCTCACGACCGGGACAGGGGTCCTACGAGCAGTACTTC. Translating gives CASSRPGQGSYEQYF. Drawing the rest from reference TRBV18 and TRBJ2-7, the complete variable domain is NAGVMQNPRHLVRRRGQEARLRCSPMKGHSHVYWYRQLPEEGLKFMVYLQKENIIDESGMPKERFSAEFPKEGPSILRIQQVVRGDSAAYFCASSRPGQGSYEQYFGPGTRLTVT.

This clone was detected once. The chain is built from TRBV27 and TRBJ2-3, with TRBD2 identical over 11 bases. The V gene end was trimmed by 5 bases and the J gene end by 4 bases; junction bases not matched to a gene: 5. The CDR3 loop spans 15 amino acids. Germline CDR1 is MNHEY and CDR2 is SMNVEV (reference sequence). This CDR3 is CASSPLAGGPDTQYF. The CDR3, as DNA: TGTGCCAGCAGTCCGTTAGCGGGGGGGCCAGATACGCAGTATTTT.

V and J are TRBV4-1 and TRBJ1-2; weak D call: TRBD1 (5 bases). CDR3 length: 15 residues. Germline-derived CDR1 and CDR2 are MGHRA and YSYEKL. Trimming pared 0 bases from V and 5 bases from J, leaving 13 bases between. CDR3 amino acids: CASSQDGAGRYGYTF. The CDR3 region has the DNA TGCGCCAGCAGCCAAGATGGAGCAGGGAGGTATGGCTACACCTTC.

This rearrangement joins TRBV4-2 to TRBJ2-1; a possible D gene is TRBD2 (6 bases). CDR1 and CDR2 (germline): LGHNA, YNFKEQ. This CDR3 has 16 residues. Trimming left V 1 base short and J 0 bases short, with 10 bases between. The CDR3 spells CASSQGGGDSYNEQFF. CDR3 DNA: TGTGCCAGCAGCCAAGGGGGCGGGGACTCCTACAATGAGCAGTTCTTC.

V is TRBV30 and J is TRBJ1-1, with 11 bases fitting TRBD1. The CDR3 has 13 amino acids. Germline V CDR1 and CDR2: GTSNPN, SVGIG (reference sequence). Germline trimming cut 5 bases from V and 6 bases from J; bases unmatched to any gene: 5. The CDR3 nucleotides read TGTGCCTGGGATGGACAGGGGGCGTCTGAAGCTTTCTTT. This gives the protein CAWDGQGASEAFF.

CDR3 sequence (DNA): TGTGCCTGGAGTGTGATCAGGGGTGGGGGAGGCTACACCTTC. This translates into CAWSVIRGGGGYTF. The chain is built from TRBV30 and TRBJ1-2; maybe TRBD1 (6 bases). The germline V and J ends were trimmed by 0 bases and 8 bases, with 16 bases remaining between them. The CDR3 has 14 amino acids. The germline V gene encodes CDR1 GTSNPN and CDR2 SVGIG (reference sequence).